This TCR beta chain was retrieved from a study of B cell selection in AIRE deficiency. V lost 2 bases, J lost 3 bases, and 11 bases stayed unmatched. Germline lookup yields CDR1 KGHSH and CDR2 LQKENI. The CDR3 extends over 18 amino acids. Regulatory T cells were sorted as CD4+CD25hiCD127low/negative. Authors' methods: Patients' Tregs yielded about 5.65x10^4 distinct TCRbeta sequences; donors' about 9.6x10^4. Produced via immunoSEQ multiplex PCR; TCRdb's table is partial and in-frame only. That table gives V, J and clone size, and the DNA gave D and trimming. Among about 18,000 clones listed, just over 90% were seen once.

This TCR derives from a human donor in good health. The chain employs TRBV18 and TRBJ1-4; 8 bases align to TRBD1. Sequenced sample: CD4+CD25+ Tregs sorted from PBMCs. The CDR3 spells CASSPTYRGVQANEKLFF. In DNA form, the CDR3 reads TGTGCCAGCTCACCAACGTACAGGGGGGTTCAAGCTAATGAAAAACTGTTTTTT.